The clone carrying this T cell receptor beta chain was recorded once. Its antigen is not known. The data derive from a study of blood T cells in healthy people across ages. Primed by a sample-barcoded 5' primer and a J-beta primer mix, a second PCR proceeded for 7 to 11 cycles. TCRdb reanalysed the 5' RACE reads using MiXCR and keeps one entry per CDR3 protein. The sample holds hundreds of thousands of distinct CDR3 sequences, over 40% seen once. Study findings and constraints: CMV status of donors was unknown, possibly confounding expanded clonotype changes. Across samples, TCR beta diversity tracked strongly with naive T cell percentage.

Researchers report isolating at least 7 million PBMCs per sample. This receptor was taken from a woman of 80 years or more in good health. Sequencing used blood.

CDR3 nucleotides: TGTGCCACAGCAAGGGAGCAATACACTGAAGCTTTCTTT. It encodes CATAREQYTEAFF. The rearrangement uses TRBV7-9 and TRBJ1-1; D is undetermined. The V gene lost 10 bases and the J gene lost 3 bases, with 15 bases spanning the gap. Germline V gene lookup returns CDR1 SEHNR and CDR2 FQNEAQ (reference sequence). This CDR3 spans 13 amino acids.